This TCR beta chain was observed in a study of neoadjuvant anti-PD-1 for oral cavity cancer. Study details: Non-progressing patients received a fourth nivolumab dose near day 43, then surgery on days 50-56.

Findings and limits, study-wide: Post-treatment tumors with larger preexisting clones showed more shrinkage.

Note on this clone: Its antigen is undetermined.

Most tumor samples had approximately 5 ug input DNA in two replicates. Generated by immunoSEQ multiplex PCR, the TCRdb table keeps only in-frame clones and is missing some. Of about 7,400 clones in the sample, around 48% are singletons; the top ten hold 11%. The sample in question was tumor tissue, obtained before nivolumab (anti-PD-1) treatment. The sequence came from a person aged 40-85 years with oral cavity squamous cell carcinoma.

The CDR3 loop is CASSSTGERGYTF. CDR3 coding DNA: TGTGCCAGCAGCTCAACAGGGGAGCGTGGCTACACCTTC. The V gene is TRBV7-2, the J gene TRBJ1-2, with 7 bases matching TRBD1. From germline, CDR1 is SGHTA and CDR2 FQGNSA. CDR3 length: 13 residues. Trimming at V came to 4 bases and at J to 7 bases, leaving 6 bases not matched to a gene.